The subject of this entry is one T cell receptor (beta chain). Antigen: not known. CDR1 is SGHRS and CDR2 is YFSETQ in the germline V gene. The V gene end was trimmed by 1 base and the J gene end by 4 bases; junction bases not matched to a gene: 11. This CDR3 is built from 18 residues. Primers included in the PCR were 60 Vbeta and 13 Jbeta primers. Profiled with immunoSEQ multiplex PCR; TCRdb holds only in-frame clones, not every one. The sample holds 120,000 to 150,000 clones; around 80% are singletons and the top ten take about 13%. The data stem from a study of cytomegalovirus exposure and HLA in healthy donors. Overall study results and limits: The dataset shows that most TCR sequences were rare, while some public TCRs occurred in many donors.

This TCR was recovered from a man aged 35 to 55 in good health and CMV-seropositive. The rearrangement links TRBV5-1 to TRBJ2-6, with 7 nucleotides matching TRBD1. The sample taken for sequencing was PBMCs. CDR3 amino acids: CASSLMEITGAGANVLTF. CDR3 DNA sequence: TGCGCCAGCAGCTTGATGGAAATCACAGGGGCCGGGGCCAACGTCCTGACTTTC.